Shown below are 3 T cell receptor beta chains from a single sample sequenced in a study of Ad26.COV2.S vaccination and SARS-CoV-2 variants. Libraries were prepared by immunoSEQ multiplex PCR; TCRdb keeps only in-frame clonotypes and omits some of them. The sample has 250,000 or so clones, about 83% seen once; the top ten hold less than 3.5%. As to treatment: roughly 20 received Ad26.COV2.S at low or high dose, single or two shots; 5 received placebo; per-sample allocation not given. Samples were taken on day 63 after the first vaccine or placebo injection. Sequences were derived from peripheral blood, sampled in a trial of Ad26.COV2.S vaccine versus placebo. These receptors were taken from a person between 18 and 60 years old who received the Ad26.COV2.S COVID-19 vaccine or a placebo.

This chain joins TRBV30 and TRBJ1-5; TRBD1 agrees at 8 bases. Germline CDR1 is GTSNPN and CDR2 is SVGIG (reference sequence). After removal of 0 bases from V and 4 bases from J, the junction contained 2 bases not matched to a gene. The CDR3 runs 14 residues. CDR3 residues: CAWSVGQGNQPQHF. CDR3 sequence (DNA): TGTGCCTGGAGTGTTGGACAGGGAAATCAGCCCCAGCATTTT.

V usage is TRBV5-8 and J usage is TRBJ2-7, with a weak D call TRBD2 (5 bases). Trimming stripped 5 bases from V and 9 bases from J, with 9 bases between. The CDR3 is 10 amino acids. Per the germline V gene, CDR1 is SGHTS and CDR2 is YDEGEE. CDR3 in amino acids: CASSRGGQYF. CDR3 DNA: TGTGCCAGCAGTCGGGGTGGGCAGTACTTC.

V is TRBV5-8 and J is TRBJ2-2, with 11 bases lining up with TRBD2. The trim removed 0 bases at V and 6 bases at J, leaving 10 bases unmatched. Germline assignment: CDR1 SGHTS and CDR2 YDEGEE. CDR3 length equals 18 residues. Written as DNA, the CDR3 is TGTGCCAGCAGCTTGGAGCCTCTAGCGGGAGGTTCGGCCGGGGAGCTGTTTTTT. Residues: CASSLEPLAGGSAGELFF.